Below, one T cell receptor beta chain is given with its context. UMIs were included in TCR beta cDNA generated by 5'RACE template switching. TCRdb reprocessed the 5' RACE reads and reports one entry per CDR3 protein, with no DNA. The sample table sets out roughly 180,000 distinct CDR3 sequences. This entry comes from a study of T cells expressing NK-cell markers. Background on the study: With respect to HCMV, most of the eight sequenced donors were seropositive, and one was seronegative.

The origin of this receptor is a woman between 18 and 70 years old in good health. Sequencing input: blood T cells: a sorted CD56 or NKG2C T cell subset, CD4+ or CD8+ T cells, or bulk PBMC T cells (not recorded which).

The CDR3 sequence: CASSNSGTNTGELFF. V usage is TRBV28 and J usage is TRBJ2-2; TCRdb reports TRBD1, a call that lacks DNA to check it against. CDR3 length: 15 residues. CDR1 MDHEN and CDR2 SYDVKM come from the germline V gene.